This passage covers 5 T cell receptor beta chains from one sample sequenced in a study of T cell clonotyping in hematopoietic cell transplantation. TCRdb keeps only in-frame clones here, not all; method: immunoSEQ multiplex PCR. The sample gives under 9,500 clones, roughly 85% of which show up once; around 50% is in the top ten. The specimen comprised peripheral blood mononuclear cells, sampled 180 days after allogeneic stem cell transplant. All receptors come from a female patient aged 50 to 60 who had an allogeneic stem cell transplant from a related donor, so the T cells may come from the graft donor. Some clones in this sample may be carry-over from other donors' samples.

This rearrangement joins TRBV11-2 to TRBJ2-7, with D hard to call. The CDR3 length is 14 residues. The V end was cut by 3 bases, the J end by 4 bases, with 13 bases between. CDR1 is SGHAT, CDR2 FQNNGV, per germline. In DNA, the CDR3 is TGTGCCAGCAGCTTTCTCGGAATTGGGTACGAGCAGTACTTC. Residues: CASSFLGIGYEQYF.

The CDR3 loop reads CASRQGYTEAFF. CDR3 coding DNA: TGTGCCAGCAGACAGGGGTACACTGAAGCTTTCTTT. V is TRBV27 and J is TRBJ1-1, with 7 bases aligning to TRBD1. The V and J ends lost 6 bases and 3 bases, in that order; junction bases with no gene match: 1. The CDR3 totals 12 residues. Germline V gene sequence: CDR1 MNHEY, CDR2 SMNVEV (reference sequence).

J is TRBJ2-2 and V is TRBV11-2; D gene ambiguous. The CDR3 has 14 residues. CDR1 and CDR2 (germline): SGHAT, FQNNGV. Deletions cut 7 bases from V and 0 bases from J, with 9 bases between. The CDR3 spells CASKERPNTGELFF. The CDR3 DNA reads as TGTGCCAGCAAGGAACGCCCGAACACCGGGGAGCTGTTTTTT. The variable domain in full, with the rest retrieved from reference TRBV11-2 and TRBJ2-2, is EAGVAQSPRYKIIEKRQSVAFWCNPISGHATLYWYQQILGQGPKLLIQFQNNGVVDDSQLPKDRFSAERLKGVDSTLKIQPAKLEDSAVYLCASKERPNTGELFFGEGSRLTVL.

The gene calls are TRBV30 and TRBJ2-7; D tentatively reads TRBD1 or TRBD2 (6 bases each). Trimming took off 0 bases at V and 3 bases at J, with 9 bases between the two ends. The CDR3 covers 13 residues. Looked up from germline, CDR1 is GTSNPN and CDR2 is SVGIG (reference sequence). As DNA, the CDR3 is TGTGCCTGGAGTGTAGGGGGGTTCTACGAGCAGTACTTC. This translates into CAWSVGGFYEQYF. Supplemented by reference TRBV30 and TRBJ2-7, the full variable domain reads SQTIHQWPATLVQPVGSPLSLECTVEGTSNPNLYWYRQAAGRGLQLLFYSVGIGQISSEVPQNLSASRPQDRQFILSSKKLLLSDSGFYLCAWSVGGFYEQYFGPGTRLTVT.

The chain combines TRBV19 with TRBJ1-5, with unresolved D. With 7 bases removed from V and 9 bases from J, the gap between germline ends came to 19 bases. CDR3 length: 14 amino acids. Germline assignment: CDR1 LNHDA and CDR2 SQIVND (reference sequence). CDR3: CASKMDGRAGPQHF. For the CDR3, the DNA is TGTGCCAGTAAGATGGACGGGAGAGCGGGGCCCCAGCATTTT.